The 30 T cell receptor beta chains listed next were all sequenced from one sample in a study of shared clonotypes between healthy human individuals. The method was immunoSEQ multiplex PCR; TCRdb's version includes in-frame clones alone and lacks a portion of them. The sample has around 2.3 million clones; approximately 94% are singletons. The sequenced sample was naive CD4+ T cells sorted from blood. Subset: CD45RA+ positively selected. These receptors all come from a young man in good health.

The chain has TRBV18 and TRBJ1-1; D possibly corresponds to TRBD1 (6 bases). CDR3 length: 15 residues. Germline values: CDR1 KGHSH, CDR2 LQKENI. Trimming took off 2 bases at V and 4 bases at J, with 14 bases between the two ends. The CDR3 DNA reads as TGTGCCAGCTCACCAGAAGGAGGAGGGGGCACTGAAGCTTTCTTT. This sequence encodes CASSPEGGGGTEAFF.

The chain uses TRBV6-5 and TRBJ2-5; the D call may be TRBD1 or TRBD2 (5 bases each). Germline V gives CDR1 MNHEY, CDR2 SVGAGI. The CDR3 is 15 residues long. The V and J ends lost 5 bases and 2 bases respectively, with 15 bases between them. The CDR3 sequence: CASSGTPEKQETQYF. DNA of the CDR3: TGTGCCAGCAGTGGGACGCCAGAGAAACAAGAGACCCAGTACTTC.

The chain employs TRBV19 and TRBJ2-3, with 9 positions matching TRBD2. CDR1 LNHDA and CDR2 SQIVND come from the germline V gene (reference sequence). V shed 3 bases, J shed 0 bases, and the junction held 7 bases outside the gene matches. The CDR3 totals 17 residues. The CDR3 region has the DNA TGTGCCAGTAGTATTCGCTGGCTAGCGGGAAGCACAGATACGCAGTATTTT. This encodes CASSIRWLAGSTDTQYF.

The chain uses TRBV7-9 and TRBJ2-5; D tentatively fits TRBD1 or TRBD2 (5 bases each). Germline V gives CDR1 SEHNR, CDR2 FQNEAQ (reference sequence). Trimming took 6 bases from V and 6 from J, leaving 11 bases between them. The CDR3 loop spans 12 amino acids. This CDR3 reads CASSRDGQTQYF. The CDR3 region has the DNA TGTGCCAGCAGTCGGGACGGACAGACCCAGTACTTC.

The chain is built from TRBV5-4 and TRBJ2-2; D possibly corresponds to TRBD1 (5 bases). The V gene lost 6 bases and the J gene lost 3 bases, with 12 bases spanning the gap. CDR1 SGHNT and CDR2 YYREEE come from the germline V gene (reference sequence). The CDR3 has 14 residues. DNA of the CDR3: TGTGCCAGCACCATTTTCAGGGACACCGGGGAGCTGTTTTTT. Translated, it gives CASTIFRDTGELFF.

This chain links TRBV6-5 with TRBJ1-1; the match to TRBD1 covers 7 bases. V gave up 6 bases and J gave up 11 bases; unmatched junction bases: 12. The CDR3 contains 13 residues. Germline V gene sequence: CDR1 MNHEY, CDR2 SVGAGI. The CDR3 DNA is TGTGCCAGCAGATCCCGACAGGGTCTAAACGCTTTCTTT. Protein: CASRSRQGLNAFF.

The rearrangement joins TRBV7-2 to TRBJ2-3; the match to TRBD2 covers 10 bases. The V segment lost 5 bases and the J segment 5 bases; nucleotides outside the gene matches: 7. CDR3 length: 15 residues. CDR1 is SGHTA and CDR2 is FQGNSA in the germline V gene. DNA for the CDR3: TGTGCCAGCAGCCTGAGCGGGAGGGAGAGAGATACGCAGTATTTT. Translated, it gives CASSLSGRERDTQYF. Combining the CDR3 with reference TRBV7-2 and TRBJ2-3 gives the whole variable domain GAGVSQSPSNKVTEKGKDVELRCDPISGHTALYWYRQSLGQGLEFLIYFQGNSAPDKSGLPSDRFSAERTGGSVSTLTIQRTQQEDSAVYLCASSLSGRERDTQYFGPGTRLTVL.

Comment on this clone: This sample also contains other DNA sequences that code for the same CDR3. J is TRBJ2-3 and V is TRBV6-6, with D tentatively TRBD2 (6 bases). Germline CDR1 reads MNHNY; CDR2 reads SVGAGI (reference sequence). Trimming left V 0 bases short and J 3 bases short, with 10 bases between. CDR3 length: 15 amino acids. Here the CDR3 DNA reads TGTGCCAGCAGTTACTCGGGGGGTGGGACAGATACGCAGTATTTT. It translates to CASSYSGGGTDTQYF.

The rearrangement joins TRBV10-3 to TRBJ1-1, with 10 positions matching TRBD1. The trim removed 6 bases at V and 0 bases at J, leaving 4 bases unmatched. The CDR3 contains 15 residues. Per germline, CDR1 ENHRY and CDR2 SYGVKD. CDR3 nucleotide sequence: TGTGCCATCAGGGGACAGGGGATGGTGAACACTGAAGCTTTCTTT. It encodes CAIRGQGMVNTEAFF.

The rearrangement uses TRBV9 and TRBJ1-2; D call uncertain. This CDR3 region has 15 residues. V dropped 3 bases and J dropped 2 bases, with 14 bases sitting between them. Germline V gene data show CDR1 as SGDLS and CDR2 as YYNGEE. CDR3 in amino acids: CASSGVSPINYGYTF. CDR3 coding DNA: TGTGCCAGCAGCGGGGTGTCCCCTATAAACTATGGCTACACCTTC.

CDR3 bases: TGTGCCAGCAGTTTGGGGGCTAGCGGCTCCTACGAGCAGTACTTC. As protein: CASSLGASGSYEQYF. The rearrangement links TRBV6-6 to TRBJ2-7, with a tentative D call TRBD2 (7 bases). Germline V gives CDR1 MNHNY, CDR2 SVGAGI (reference sequence). The V end lost 4 bases, the J end lost 0 bases, and 13 bases lay between the germline ends. The CDR3 extends over 15 amino acids.

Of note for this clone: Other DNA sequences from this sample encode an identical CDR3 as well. In DNA, the CDR3 is TGTGCCAGCAGTTTTAGGGGGGTCGGGACCCAGTACTTC. As protein: CASSFRGVGTQYF. The chain uses TRBV28 and TRBJ2-5; D is possibly TRBD1 or TRBD2 (6 bases each). V lost 3 bases and J lost 7, with 12 bases in between. From germline, CDR1 is MDHEN and CDR2 SYDVKM. The CDR3 contains 13 residues.

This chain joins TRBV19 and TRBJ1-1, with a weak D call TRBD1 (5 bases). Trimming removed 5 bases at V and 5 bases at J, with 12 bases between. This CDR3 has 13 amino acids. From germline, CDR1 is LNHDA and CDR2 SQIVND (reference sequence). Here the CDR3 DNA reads TGTGCCAGTAGTCTACTCAGGGCGACTGAAGCTTTCTTT. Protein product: CASSLLRATEAFF.

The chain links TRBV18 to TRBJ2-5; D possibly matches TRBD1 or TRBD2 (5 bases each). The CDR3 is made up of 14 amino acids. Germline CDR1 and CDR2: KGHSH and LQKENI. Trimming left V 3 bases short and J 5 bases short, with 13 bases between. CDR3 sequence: CASSPSRGRETQYF. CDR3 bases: TGTGCCAGCTCACCCTCCCGGGGCAGGGAGACCCAGTACTTC.

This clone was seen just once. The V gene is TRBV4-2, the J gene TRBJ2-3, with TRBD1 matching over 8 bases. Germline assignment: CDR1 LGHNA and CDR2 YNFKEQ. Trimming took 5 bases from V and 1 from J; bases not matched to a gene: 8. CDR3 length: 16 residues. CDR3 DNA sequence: TGTGCCAGCAGCTTGGGGACAGGAAAGCGCACAGATACGCAGTATTTT. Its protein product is CASSLGTGKRTDTQYF.

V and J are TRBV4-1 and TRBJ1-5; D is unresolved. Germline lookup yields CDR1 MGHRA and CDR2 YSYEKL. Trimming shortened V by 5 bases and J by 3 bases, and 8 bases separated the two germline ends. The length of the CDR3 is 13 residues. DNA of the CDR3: TGCGCCAGCAGCAAGGGTTACAATCAGCCCCAGCATTTT. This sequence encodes CASSKGYNQPQHF.

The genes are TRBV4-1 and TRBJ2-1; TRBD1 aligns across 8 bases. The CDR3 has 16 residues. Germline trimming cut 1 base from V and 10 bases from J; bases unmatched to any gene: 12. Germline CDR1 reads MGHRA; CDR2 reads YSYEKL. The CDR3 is CASSQGGQATVGEQFF. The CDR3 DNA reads TGCGCCAGCAGCCAAGGGGGACAGGCGACAGTCGGGGAGCAGTTCTTC.

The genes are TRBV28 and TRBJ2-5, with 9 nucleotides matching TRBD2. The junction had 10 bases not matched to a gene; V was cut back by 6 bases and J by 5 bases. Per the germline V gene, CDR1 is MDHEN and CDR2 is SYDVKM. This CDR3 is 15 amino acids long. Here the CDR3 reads CASSQSGGPSETQYF. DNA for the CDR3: TGTGCCAGCAGCCAAAGCGGGGGGCCATCGGAGACCCAGTACTTC.

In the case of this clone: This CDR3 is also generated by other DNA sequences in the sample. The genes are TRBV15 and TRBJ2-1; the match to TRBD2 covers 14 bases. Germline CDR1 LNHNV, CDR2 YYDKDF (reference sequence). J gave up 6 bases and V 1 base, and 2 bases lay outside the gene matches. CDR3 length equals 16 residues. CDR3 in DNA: TGTGCCACCAGCAGAGGGGGACTAGCGGGAGTCAATGAGCAGTTCTTC. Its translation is CATSRGGLAGVNEQFF.

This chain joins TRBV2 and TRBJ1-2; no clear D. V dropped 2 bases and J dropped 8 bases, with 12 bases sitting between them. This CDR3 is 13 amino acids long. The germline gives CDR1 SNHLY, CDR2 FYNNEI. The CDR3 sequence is CASSEFLLVGYTF. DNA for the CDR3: TGTGCCAGCAGTGAATTTCTCCTGGTGGGCTACACCTTC.

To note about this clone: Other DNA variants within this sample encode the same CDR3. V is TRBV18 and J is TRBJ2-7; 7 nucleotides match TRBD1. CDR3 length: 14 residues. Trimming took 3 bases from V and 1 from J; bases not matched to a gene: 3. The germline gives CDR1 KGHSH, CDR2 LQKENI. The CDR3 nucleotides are TGTGCCAGCTCACCCGGACAGGTTTCCTACGAGCAGTACTTC. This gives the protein CASSPGQVSYEQYF.

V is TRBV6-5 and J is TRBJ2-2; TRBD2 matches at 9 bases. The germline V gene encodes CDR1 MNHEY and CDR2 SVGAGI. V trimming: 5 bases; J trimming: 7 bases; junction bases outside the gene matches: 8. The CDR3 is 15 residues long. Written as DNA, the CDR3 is TGTGCCAGCAGTACGGGACTAGCCGGGGGCGGGGAGCTGTTTTTT. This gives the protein CASSTGLAGGGELFF.

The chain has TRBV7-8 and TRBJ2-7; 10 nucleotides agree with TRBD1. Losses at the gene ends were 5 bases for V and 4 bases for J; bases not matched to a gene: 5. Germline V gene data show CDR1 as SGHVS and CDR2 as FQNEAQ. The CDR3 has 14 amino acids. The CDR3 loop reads CASSPRDRGYEQYF. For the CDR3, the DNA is TGTGCCAGCAGCCCACGGGACAGGGGATACGAGCAGTACTTC. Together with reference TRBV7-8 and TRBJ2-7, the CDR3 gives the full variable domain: GAGVSQSPRYKVAKRGQDVALRCDPISGHVSLFWYQQALGQGPEFLTYFQNEAQLDKSGLPSDRFFAERPEGSVSTLKIQRTQQEDSAVYLCASSPRDRGYEQYFGPGTRLTVT.

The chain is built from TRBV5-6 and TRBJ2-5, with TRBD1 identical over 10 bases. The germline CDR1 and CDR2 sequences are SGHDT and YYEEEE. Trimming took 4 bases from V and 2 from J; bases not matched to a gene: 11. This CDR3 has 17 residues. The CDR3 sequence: CASSKLGTGARQETQYF. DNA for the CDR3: TGTGCCAGCAGCAAATTGGGGACAGGGGCCAGGCAAGAGACCCAGTACTTC. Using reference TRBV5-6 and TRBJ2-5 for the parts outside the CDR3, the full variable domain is DAGVTQSPTHLIKTRGQQVTLRCSPKSGHDTVSWYQQALGQGPQFIFQYYEEEERQRGNFPDRFSGHQFPNYSSELNVNALLLGDSALYLCASSKLGTGARQETQYFGPGTRLLVL.

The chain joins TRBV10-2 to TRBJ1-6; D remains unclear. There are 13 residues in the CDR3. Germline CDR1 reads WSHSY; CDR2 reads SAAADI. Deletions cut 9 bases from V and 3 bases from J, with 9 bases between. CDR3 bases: TGCGCCAGTACCCGGGACTATAATTCACCCCTCCACTTT. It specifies CASTRDYNSPLHF.

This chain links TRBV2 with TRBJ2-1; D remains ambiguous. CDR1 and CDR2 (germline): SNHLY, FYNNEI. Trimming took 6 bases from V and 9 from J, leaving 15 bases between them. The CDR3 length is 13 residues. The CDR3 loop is CASSPGPQTEQFF. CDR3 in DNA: TGTGCCAGCAGCCCCGGACCACAAACTGAGCAGTTCTTC.

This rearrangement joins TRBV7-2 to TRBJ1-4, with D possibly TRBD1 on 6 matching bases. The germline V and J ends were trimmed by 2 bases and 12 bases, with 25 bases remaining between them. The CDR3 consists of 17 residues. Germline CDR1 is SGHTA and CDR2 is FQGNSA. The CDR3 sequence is CASSLLLGAASGNELFF. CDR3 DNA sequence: TGTGCCAGCAGCTTATTATTGGGGGCAGCATCCGGGAACGAACTGTTTTTT.

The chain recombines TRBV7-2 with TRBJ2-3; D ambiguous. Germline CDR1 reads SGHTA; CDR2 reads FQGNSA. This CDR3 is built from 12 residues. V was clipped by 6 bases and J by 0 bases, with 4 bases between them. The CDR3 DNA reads TGTGCCAGCAGATTTAGCACAGATACGCAGTATTTT. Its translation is CASRFSTDTQYF.

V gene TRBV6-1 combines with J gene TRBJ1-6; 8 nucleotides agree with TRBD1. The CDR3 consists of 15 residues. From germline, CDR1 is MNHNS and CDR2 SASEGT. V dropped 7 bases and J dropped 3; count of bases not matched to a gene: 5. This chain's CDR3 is CASNDRGLYNSPLHF. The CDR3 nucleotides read TGTGCCAGCAACGACAGGGGTCTCTATAATTCACCCCTCCACTTT.

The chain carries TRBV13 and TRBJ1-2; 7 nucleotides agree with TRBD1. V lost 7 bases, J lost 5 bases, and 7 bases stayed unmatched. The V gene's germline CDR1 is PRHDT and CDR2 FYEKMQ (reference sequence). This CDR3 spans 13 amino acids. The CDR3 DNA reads TGTGCCAGCACCAGGGGGGGATTTTATGGCTACACCTTC. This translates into CASTRGGFYGYTF.